A selection of T cell receptor beta chains follows, all from one sample in a study of Tregs in tolerant kidney transplant recipients. Here immunoSEQ multiplex PCR was the method, and the copy in TCRdb shows in-frame clones only, minus some. Among 92,000 or so clones, just over 90% were seen once, and the ten largest hold roughly 4.3%. Sequencing used CD8+ T cells from blood. These TCRs come from a human donor in good health. Both conserved end residues are part of each CDR3. Each record gives: CDR3 length, V gene, D gene, J gene, clone size, CDR3 protein, CDR3 DNA. A D gene is named only where the DNA matches it firmly. Only part of the rows carry a size: once, few, many, or a class if the clone is expanded.

>15|TRBV12-5|.|TRBJ1-4|.
CASGRPGGPNEKLFF
TGTGCTAGTGGACGCCCGGGGGGGCCTAATGAAAAACTGTTTTTT
>14|TRBV5-6|.|TRBJ1-1|once
CASSLVTVNTEAFF
TGTGCCAGCAGCTTGGTCACTGTGAACACTGAAGCTTTCTTT
>15|TRBV1|.|TRBJ2-7|.
CTSSPRGRAAYEQYF
TGCACCAGCAGCCCTAGGGGCAGGGCAGCCTACGAGCAGTACTTC
>15|TRBV6-5|TRBD1|TRBJ2-7|.
CASSYRGQGTYEQYF
TGTGCCAGCAGTTACCGGGGACAGGGGACCTACGAGCAGTACTTC
>13|TRBV9|.|TRBJ2-5|.
CASSVVSSETQYF
TGTGCCAGCAGCGTAGTGTCATCCGAGACCCAGTACTTC
>15|TRBV7-9|.|TRBJ2-1|.
CASSLGSPIDNEQFF
TGTGCCAGCAGCTTAGGGAGCCCGATCGACAATGAGCAGTTCTTC
>15|TRBV19|.|TRBJ1-1|.
CASSIGLAHGTEAFF
TGTGCCAGTAGTATAGGGTTGGCCCACGGTACTGAAGCTTTCTTT
>15|TRBV18|TRBD2|TRBJ2-7|.
CASSTSVASSYEQYF
TGTGCCAGCTCAACTAGCGTCGCCAGCTCCTACGAGCAGTACTTC
>14|TRBV9|TRBD2|TRBJ2-3|.
CASRGGSVTDTQYF
TGTGCCAGCAGGGGCGGGAGTGTCACAGATACGCAGTATTTT
>14|TRBV7-2|.|TRBJ1-3|.
CASSLMTGGNTIYF
TGTGCCAGCAGCTTAATGACAGGAGGAAACACCATATATTTT
>13|TRBV27|.|TRBJ2-1|.
CASSYSDANEQFF
TGTGCCAGCAGTTACTCAGACGCAAATGAGCAGTTCTTC
>17|TRBV5-4|.|TRBJ2-1|.
CASSLGDFTIFYNEQFF
TGTGCCAGCAGCTTGGGGGACTTTACCATCTTTTACAATGAGCAGTTCTTC
>16|TRBV7-9|.|TRBJ1-4|.
CASSSWQDATNEKLFF
TGTGCCAGCAGTTCCTGGCAAGATGCAACTAATGAAAAACTGTTTTTT
>18|TRBV29-1|.|TRBJ1-2|.
CSVFPPGSNWTGNYGYTF
TGCAGCGTTTTTCCACCCGGATCGAATTGGACGGGTAACTATGGCTACACCTTC
>14|TRBV6-1|.|TRBJ1-1|medium-sized
CASSEAEQITEAFF
TGTGCCAGCAGTGAAGCGGAACAGATCACTGAAGCTTTCTTT
>12|TRBV25-1|.|TRBJ2-7|.
CASSDLSYEQYF
TGTGCCAGCAGTGATCTGTCCTACGAGCAGTACTTC
>14|TRBV9|.|TRBJ1-2|.
CASSVADERYGYTF
TGTGCCAGCAGCGTAGCTGACGAAAGGTATGGCTACACCTTC
>14|TRBV11-2|.|TRBJ2-3|.
CASSYYRVTDTQYF
TGTGCCAGCAGCTACTACAGGGTCACAGATACGCAGTATTTT
>16|TRBV7-8|.|TRBJ2-3|.
CASSLGGVPSTDTQYF
TGTGCCAGCAGCTTAGGGGGCGTTCCAAGCACAGATACGCAGTATTTT
>13|TRBV6-1|.|TRBJ2-7|.
CASSEARRYEQYF
TGTGCCAGCAGTGAAGCGCGCAGGTACGAGCAGTACTTC
>14|TRBV23-1|.|TRBJ2-7|.
CASSQTPVIYEQYF
TGCGCCAGCAGTCAAACTCCAGTTATCTACGAGCAGTACTTC
>14|TRBV7-3|.|TRBJ2-1|.
CASSLSGAPDEQFF
TGTGCCAGCAGCTTATCGGGGGCTCCGGATGAGCAGTTCTTC
>14|TRBV30|.|TRBJ1-5|.
CAWSYRVFNQPQHF
TGTGCCTGGAGTTACCGGGTCTTCAATCAGCCCCAGCATTTT
>13|TRBV27|.|TRBJ2-1|.
CASSETEYNEQFF
TGTGCCAGCAGTGAAACGGAGTACAATGAGCAGTTCTTC
>15|TRBV5-1|TRBD2|TRBJ2-7|.
CASSFEDSGWYEQYF
TGCGCCAGCAGCTTCGAGGATAGCGGGTGGTACGAGCAGTACTTC